The clone carrying this T cell receptor beta chain was seen many times. The antigen is undetermined. Both iRepertoire HTBI primers and Arm-PCR of CDR3 regions were used to build the TCR beta libraries. Via MiXCR, TCRdb re-called the multiplex PCR reads, giving one row per CDR3 protein. In the table there are about 450,000 distinct CDR3 sequences, about 15% of which are singletons. The data originate from a study of regulatory T cells in long-lasting Graves disease. General observations from the study: TRBV28, TRBJ1-2 and TRBJ2-5 were segments that persistent disease favored. Accuracy may have been reduced by the small sample size.

This CDR3 spans 14 amino acids. CDR1 is MDHEN, CDR2 SYDVKM, per germline. The V segment lost 2 bases and the J segment 2 bases; nucleotides outside the gene matches: 1. Time point defined: newly diagnosed GD, antithyroid drugs for less than 3 months. After RNA was extracted from PBMCs, the TCR library was made from it. These records were also assigned to another study, of T cells in Graves' hyperthyroidism and ophthalmopathy. According to that study: HTBI primers were employed in a first-round RT-PCR of the TCR CDR3. Within blood appeared most thyroid clonotypes that had expanded above 0.001.

The TCR was taken from a woman in her forties or fifties with Graves disease. Sequencing was performed on peripheral blood mononuclear cells (PBMCs), taken at new diagnosis, from a patient treated with antithyroid drugs. The chain is built from TRBV28 and TRBJ2-3, with 7 bases aligning to TRBD2. The CDR3 here is CASSLTSVTDTQYF. CDR3 in DNA: TGTGCCAGCAGTTTAACTAGCGTCACAGATACGCAGTATTTT.